This T cell receptor (beta chain) was obtained from a study of type 1 regulatory T cells. TCRdb ran MiXCR on the reads and lists one entry per CDR3 protein. The sample lists approximately 100,000 distinct CDR3 sequences, 25% to 40% seen once, with about 2.4% in the top ten. CDR1 is GTSNPN and CDR2 is SVGIG in the germline V gene (reference sequence). The V and J ends lost 0 bases and 0 bases respectively, with 9 bases between them. The CDR3 loop spans 15 amino acids. The chain carries TRBV30 and TRBJ1-5; D uncertain. This sequence originates from a human donor in good health. Sequencing used CD4+ T cells, either the whole sample or a sorted fraction (not recorded which). The DNA for the CDR3 is TGTGCCTGGAGTGTTTTCGGGAATAGCAATCAGCCCCAGCATTTT. Translated, it gives CAWSVFGNSNQPQHF.